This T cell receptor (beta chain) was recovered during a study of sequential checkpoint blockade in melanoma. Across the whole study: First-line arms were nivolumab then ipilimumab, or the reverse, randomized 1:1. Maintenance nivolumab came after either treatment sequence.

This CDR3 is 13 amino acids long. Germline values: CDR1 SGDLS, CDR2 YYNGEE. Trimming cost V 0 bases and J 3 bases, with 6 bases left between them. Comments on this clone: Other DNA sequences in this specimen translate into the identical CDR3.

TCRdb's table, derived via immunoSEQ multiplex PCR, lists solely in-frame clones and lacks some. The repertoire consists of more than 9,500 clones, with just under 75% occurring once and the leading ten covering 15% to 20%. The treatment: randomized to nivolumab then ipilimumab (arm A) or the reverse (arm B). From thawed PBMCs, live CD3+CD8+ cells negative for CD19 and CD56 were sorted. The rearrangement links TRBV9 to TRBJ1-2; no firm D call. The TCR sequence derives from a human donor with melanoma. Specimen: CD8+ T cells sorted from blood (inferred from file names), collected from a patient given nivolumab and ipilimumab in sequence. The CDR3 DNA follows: TGTGCCAGCAGCGTAGGGCAGGACTATGGCTACACCTTC. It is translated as CASSVGQDYGYTF.